The TCR beta chain under discussion was sequenced for a study of siplizumab effects on memory and regulatory T cells. Study observations and caveats: Confirmation that proliferating Tregs from siplizumab cultures had suppressive function was not obtained. Under siplizumab, an average roughly 69% of mappable alloreactive CD4+ clones were Treg-derived, compared with over 25% in controls.

The V gene's germline CDR1 is KGHSH and CDR2 LQKENI. The CDR3 extends over 13 amino acids. Germline trimming cut 4 bases from V and 9 bases from J; bases unmatched to any gene: 7. The repertoire was sequenced with immunoSEQ multiplex PCR; TCRdb's copy has only in-frame clones and lacks some. The sample has approximately 60,000 clones; around 96% are singletons. Worth noting for this clone: Antigen: not known.

This rearrangement joins TRBV18 to TRBJ2-3; 7 nucleotides align to TRBD1. Input material: naive CD8+ T cells sorted from blood. The source is a human donor in good health. CDR3 nucleotides: TGTGCCAGCTCACTGGACGGGACAGCCACGCAGTATTTT. It translates to CASSLDGTATQYF.